These T cell receptor beta chains were read from a single sample in a study of control samples from healthy donors and cancer patients. The repertoire was sequenced with immunoSEQ multiplex PCR; TCRdb's copy has only in-frame clones and lacks some. This sample has 150,000 or so clones, with 70% to 90% found just once. The specimen was blood. Receptors were obtained from a woman in her twenties or thirties in good health. CDR3s include the opening cysteine and the closing phenylalanine or tryptophan. D genes are given only for firm matches. For some rows the clone size is stated as once, few or many, or as a class when expanded; others skip it.

clone_size j_call v_call d_call cdr3_nt cdr3_aa
NA TRBJ2-1 TRBV5-1 NA TGCGCCAGCAGCTCCCTATACAATGAGCAGTTCTTC CASSSLYNEQFF
NA TRBJ2-2 TRBV4-1 TRBD2 TGCGCCAGCAGCCCCCGGTTTGGGGGGGCGAACACCGGGGAGCTGTTTTTT CASSPRFGGANTGELFF
NA TRBJ2-5 TRBV19 NA TGTGCCAGTAGTATAAGGTTCCAGGTGCAGAGGGTTGGACAGTACTTC CASSIRFQVQRVGQYF
NA TRBJ2-5 TRBV30 TRBD2 TGTGCCTTTAGCGGGGGAAACCAAGAGACCCAGTACTTC CAFSGGNQETQYF
NA TRBJ1-1 TRBV4-1 NA TGCGCCAGCAGCCAAGAGGTAGAGGCGGCCGGAGCTTTCTTT CASSQEVEAAGAFF
NA TRBJ1-1 TRBV20-1 NA TGCAGTGCTAGTGAGAGTGAGGAAGCTTTCTTT CSASESEEAFF
NA TRBJ2-4 TRBV14 NA TGTGCCAGCAGCCCGGACAGCGGGTTTAACATTCAGTACTTC CASSPDSGFNIQYF
NA TRBJ1-1 TRBV11-2 NA TGTGCCAGCAGCTTAGAAGGGGGACCGTACACTGAAGCTTTCTTT CASSLEGGPYTEAFF
once TRBJ2-1 TRBV9 NA TGTGCCAGCAGCCTTGCGGGTGGGGGTTGGGATGAGCAGTTCTTC CASSLAGGGWDEQFF
NA TRBJ2-7 TRBV6-2/TRBV6-3 TRBD2 TGTGCCAGCAGTTTCGGACTAGCGGAAACCTACGAGCAGTACTTC CASSFGLAETYEQYF
NA TRBJ2-5 TRBV7-8 NA TGTGCCAGCAGCTTAGCCCCAGGTGGGGGAGAGACCCAGTACTTC CASSLAPGGGETQYF
NA TRBJ1-1 TRBV15 TRBD1 TGTGCCACCAGCAGGGGGACAGGGAACACTGAAGCTTTCTTT CATSRGTGNTEAFF
NA TRBJ2-1 TRBV5-1 TRBD1 TGCGCCAGCACCCTCACGACAGGGCTTGAGCAGTTCTTC CASTLTTGLEQFF
NA TRBJ2-3 TRBV2 TRBD2 TGTGCCAGCAGTGTAACTAGCGGGGGCGATACGCAGTATTTT CASSVTSGGDTQYF
NA TRBJ2-1 TRBV7-2 TRBD2 TGTGCCAGCAGCGTGGAAATAGCGGGGAGGTTCTTC CASSVEIAGRFF
NA TRBJ2-1 TRBV30 NA TGTGCCTGGAGCGACGGAAACAGGGCCGGAAGGGATGAGCAGTTCTTC CAWSDGNRAGRDEQFF
NA TRBJ2-6 TRBV24-1 TRBD1 TGTGCCACCAGTGATCTAGGAGGACAGGTGGGTTCTGGGGCCAACGTCCTGACTTTC CATSDLGGQVGSGANVLTF
NA TRBJ1-1 TRBV3-1/TRBV3-2 TRBD1 TGTGCCAGCAGCCACCAGGGGGCAGCGGGGGAAGCTTTCTTT CASSHQGAAGEAFF
NA TRBJ1-1 TRBV6-5 NA TGTGCCAGCATCGAAGGGACGGCACGTGAAGCTTTCTTT CASIEGTAREAFF